Presented here are 24 T cell receptor beta chains from one specimen sequenced in a study of OX40 agonist ivuxolimab in advanced cancers. Clones were sequenced by immunoSEQ multiplex PCR, and TCRdb holds only the in-frame ones, with some missing. The profile shows more than 70,000 clones, about 90% of them singletons. The sequenced sample was CD4+ or CD8+ T cells sorted from blood, obtained in a trial of the OX40 agonist ivuxolimab. The receptor set was obtained from an adult with an advanced solid tumor such as melanoma, head and neck, liver or kidney cancer.

This clone was counted once. This sequence joins TRBV5-1 and TRBJ1-2; 9 bases fit TRBD1. J lost 3 bases, V lost 4 bases, and 7 bases had no gene match. CDR1 and CDR2 from the germline V gene are SGHRS and YFSETQ. This CDR3 contains 15 residues. CDR3 nucleotides: TGCGCCAGCAGCCCGGGACAGGGTATTGACTATGGCTACACCTTC. Translation gives CASSPGQGIDYGYTF.

The V gene is TRBV28, the J gene TRBJ1-2; 7 bases fit TRBD1. This CDR3 is built from 15 residues. Germline V CDR1 and CDR2: MDHEN, SYDVKM. V lost 7 bases and J lost 4; bases outside the gene matches: 12. The CDR3 coding sequence is TGTGCCAGCACTTCGGCAGGGGGTCCTCGCTATGGCTACACCTTC. Translated: CASTSAGGPRYGYTF.

The chain combines TRBV28 with TRBJ1-5; TRBD1 aligns across 10 bases. After removal of 2 bases from V and 4 bases from J, the junction contained 2 bases not matched to a gene. Germline-derived CDR1 and CDR2 are MDHEN and SYDVKM. This CDR3 has 15 residues. CDR3 loop: CASSLGDRGNQPQHF. CDR3 DNA sequence: TGTGCCAGCAGTTTAGGGGACAGGGGAAATCAGCCCCAGCATTTT. Combining the CDR3 with reference TRBV28 and TRBJ1-5 gives the whole variable domain DVKVTQSSRYLVKRTGEKVFLECVQDMDHENMFWYRQDPGLGLRLIYFSYDVKMKEKGDIPEGYSVSREKKERFSLILESASTNQTSMYLCASSLGDRGNQPQHFGDGTRLSIL.

This chain joins TRBV15 and TRBJ2-5, with 7 bases that match TRBD2. This CDR3 is built from 17 residues. CDR1 is LNHNV and CDR2 is YYDKDF in the germline V gene (reference sequence). With V trimmed by 1 base and J by 0 bases, 8 bases remained unmatched. In nucleotides, the CDR3 is TGTGCCACCAGCAGAGGTGCGAAAAGCGGGAACCAAGAGACCCAGTACTTC. Translated, it gives CATSRGAKSGNQETQYF.

The genes are TRBV6-5 and TRBJ2-7; 7 bases map to TRBD2. The CDR3 sequence is 14 residues long. The V gene end was trimmed by 8 bases and the J gene end by 0 bases; junction bases not matched to a gene: 7. CDR1 MNHEY and CDR2 SVGAGI come from the germline V gene. CDR3 loop: CASYPTSSSYEQYF. DNA of the CDR3: TGTGCCAGCTACCCGACTAGCTCCTCCTACGAGCAGTACTTC.

This chain links TRBV7-3 with TRBJ2-1, with TRBD2 identical over 11 bases. With 11 bases clipped from V and 2 bases from J, the junction kept 8 bases outside the gene matches. CDR1 and CDR2 (germline): SGHTA, FQGTGA. This CDR3 is 15 amino acids long. The CDR3 DNA reads as TGTGCCTCGACTAGCGGGGCGAACCCCTACAATGAGCAGTTCTTC. Its translation is CASTSGANPYNEQFF.

This chain connects TRBV19 to TRBJ2-7; no definite D call. The ends were cut back, 1 base at V and 5 bases at J, with 3 bases in the middle. CDR3 length: 11 residues. Germline CDR1 and CDR2: LNHDA and SQIVND (reference sequence). The CDR3 sequence: CASSIGHEQYF. CDR3 nucleotides: TGTGCCAGTAGTATAGGGCACGAGCAGTACTTC.

The chain recombines TRBV28 with TRBJ2-1, with D uncertain. Germline CDR1 reads MDHEN; CDR2 reads SYDVKM. The CDR3 spans 14 residues. V dropped 8 bases and J dropped 6 bases, with 17 bases sitting between them. The CDR3, as DNA: TGTGCCAGCCGAGAACCCCCTCCCGGCAATGAGCAGTTCTTC. Residues: CASREPPPGNEQFF.

A remark on this clone: Mismatch with germline at one junction end may stem from a read error. Other DNA sequences from this sample encode an identical CDR3 as well. The chain uses TRBV5-4 and TRBJ2-7; 9 bases fit TRBD2. This CDR3 contains 15 residues. CDR1 is SGHNT, CDR2 YYREEE, per germline (reference sequence). The CDR3 loop is CASSETSGNSYEQYF. The CDR3 bases are TGTGCCAGCAGCGAGACTAGCGGCAACTCCTACGAGCAGTACTTT.

V is TRBV10-3 and J is TRBJ2-1; 12 nucleotides align to TRBD2. V dropped 3 bases and J dropped 7; count of bases not matched to a gene: 1. CDR1 is ENHRY and CDR2 is SYGVKD in the germline V gene. CDR3 length equals 14 residues. In DNA form, the CDR3 reads TGTGCCATCAGTGAAGGACTAGCGGGAAATGAGCAGTTCTTC. It codes for CAISEGLAGNEQFF.

V and J are TRBV5-1 and TRBJ2-3; 14 nucleotides match TRBD2. This CDR3 contains 16 residues. Trimming removed 2 bases from V and 4 bases from J; junction bases left unmatched: 3. Per germline, CDR1 SGHRS and CDR2 YFSETQ. The CDR3 sequence: CASSFGTSGSADTQYF. CDR3 DNA sequence: TGCGCCAGCAGCTTCGGGACTAGCGGGAGTGCAGATACGCAGTATTTT. Using reference TRBV5-1 and TRBJ2-3 for the parts outside the CDR3, the full variable domain is KAGVTQTPRYLIKTRGQQVTLSCSPISGHRSVSWYQQTPGQGLQFLFEYFSETQRNKGNFPGRFSGRQFSNSRSEMNVSTLELGDSALYLCASSFGTSGSADTQYFGPGTRLTVL.

V is TRBV27 and J is TRBJ2-1; D is ambiguous. Germline loops: CDR1 MNHEY, CDR2 SMNVEV (reference sequence). Trimming took 3 bases from V and 8 from J, leaving 5 bases between them. The CDR3 has 11 residues. The CDR3 is CASSFPDEQFF. The CDR3 bases are TGTGCCAGCAGTTTTCCAGATGAGCAGTTCTTC.

The chain carries TRBV19 and TRBJ2-4; TRBD2 might be the D (5 bases). Germline CDR1 LNHDA, CDR2 SQIVND (reference sequence). V was clipped by 6 bases and J by 1 base, with 13 bases between them. CDR3 length: 15 residues. CDR3 in amino acids: CASSERRNAKNIQYF. As DNA, the CDR3 is TGTGCCAGTAGCGAAAGGAGGAATGCCAAAAACATTCAGTACTTC.

The sample holds a few counts of this clone. The CDR3 is CASSYGTGLYEQYF. The CDR3 DNA is TGTGCCAGCAGCTACGGGACAGGGCTATACGAGCAGTACTTC. The V and J genes are TRBV11-2 and TRBJ2-7; 9 bases line up with TRBD1. The junction had 5 bases not matched to a gene; V was cut back by 4 bases and J by 4 bases. Germline V gives CDR1 SGHAT, CDR2 FQNNGV. This CDR3 has 14 amino acids. Using reference TRBV11-2 and TRBJ2-7 for the parts outside the CDR3, the full variable domain is EAGVAQSPRYKIIEKRQSVAFWCNPISGHATLYWYQQILGQGPKLLIQFQNNGVVDDSQLPKDRFSAERLKGVDSTLKIQPAKLEDSAVYLCASSYGTGLYEQYFGPGTRLTVT.

This rearrangement joins TRBV5-1 to TRBJ2-3; maybe TRBD2 (5 bases). Germline V gives CDR1 SGHRS, CDR2 YFSETQ. The CDR3 is 14 residues long. Trimming shortened V by 3 bases and J by 0 bases, and 8 bases separated the two germline ends. The CDR3 here is CASSSRTSTDTQYF. CDR3 sequence (DNA): TGCGCCAGCAGCTCAAGGACTAGCACAGATACGCAGTATTTT.

The chain carries TRBV29-1 and TRBJ1-3; D is possibly TRBD1 (6 bases). The CDR3 has 14 amino acids. Germline CDR1 is SQVTM and CDR2 is ANQGSEA. Trimming cost V 7 bases and J 0 bases, with 13 bases left between them. The CDR3 spells CSAEGGPSGNTIYF. CDR3 DNA: TGCAGCGCCGAGGGGGGGCCCTCTGGAAACACCATATATTTT. Full variable domain (rest looked up from reference TRBV29-1 and TRBJ1-3): SAVISQKPSRDICQRGTSLTIQCQVDSQVTMMFWYRQQPGQSLTLIATANQGSEATYESGFVIDKFPISRPNLTFSTLTVSNMSPEDSSIYLCSAEGGPSGNTIYFGEGSWLTVV.

Remarks on this clone: Mismatch with germline at one junction end may stem from a read error. This chain uses TRBV6-1 with TRBJ2-7; the match to TRBD1 covers 7 bases. CDR1 and CDR2 from the germline V gene are MNHNS and SASEGT. The CDR3 is made up of 14 amino acids. The CDR3 DNA follows: TGTGCCAGCAGAGAGGACAGGCCTGCACTTTCAGGGCACTTC. This encodes CASREDRPALSGHF.

In this sample, this clone turned up a few times. This rearrangement joins TRBV4-3 to TRBJ2-3; no reliable D call. The CDR3 consists of 13 residues. V was shortened by 0 bases and J by 6 bases, with 7 bases between the two germline ends. The germline gives CDR1 LGHNA, CDR2 YSLEER. The CDR3 sequence is CASSQDIGDTQYF. CDR3 coding DNA: TGCGCCAGCAGCCAAGATATAGGTGATACGCAGTATTTT.

CDR3 in DNA: TGTGCCAGCAGCGATCCGGACAGATTTAGCACAGATACGCAGTATTTT. It translates to CASSDPDRFSTDTQYF. This chain joins TRBV11-2 and TRBJ2-3; maybe TRBD1 (6 bases). Germline-derived CDR1 and CDR2 are SGHAT and FQNNGV. The CDR3 is 16 amino acids. V lost 5 bases to trimming and J lost 0 bases, with 15 bases between them.

CDR3: CSVVGLGSGANVLTF. Written as DNA, the CDR3 is TGCAGCGTTGTAGGTTTGGGATCTGGGGCCAACGTCCTGACTTTC. The rearrangement links TRBV29-1 to TRBJ2-6, with D uncertain. CDR1 and CDR2 (germline): SQVTM, ANQGSEA. The CDR3 is 15 amino acids. Between the trimmed V and J ends, which lost 4 bases and 1 base, there was a span of 11 bases. The full variable domain, in which reference TRBV29-1 and TRBJ2-6 provide the parts outside the CDR3, is SAVISQKPSRDICQRGTSLTIQCQVDSQVTMMFWYRQQPGQSLTLIATANQGSEATYESGFVIDKFPISRPNLTFSTLTVSNMSPEDSSIYLCSVVGLGSGANVLTFGAGSRLTVL.

This rearrangement joins TRBV28 to TRBJ1-2, with 8 nucleotides matching TRBD1. Germline CDR1 is MDHEN and CDR2 is SYDVKM. This CDR3 is built from 13 residues. Trimming removed 5 bases from V and 7 bases from J; junction bases left unmatched: 6. The CDR3 bases are TGTGCCAGCAGTACTCCTGACAGGGGTGGCTACACCTTC. Protein product: CASSTPDRGGYTF.

The chain uses TRBV11-2 and TRBJ1-1, with TRBD1 identical over 9 bases. From germline, CDR1 is SGHAT and CDR2 FQNNGV. With V trimmed by 5 bases and J by 0 bases, 1 base remained unmatched. CDR3 length: 14 amino acids. CDR3 sequence reads: CASSGQGMNTEAFF. DNA for the CDR3: TGTGCCAGCAGCGGACAGGGGATGAACACTGAAGCTTTCTTT.

For this clone: One end of the junction fails to match germline, which may point to a read error. This chain uses TRBV7-7 with TRBJ2-7; D not resolved. The length of the CDR3 is 13 residues. CDR1 and CDR2 from the germline V gene are SSHAT and FNYEAQ (reference sequence). The CDR3 loop is CASSAGPPYEQYF. CDR3 sequence (DNA): TGTGCTAGCAGCGCTGGACCGCCGTACGAGCAGTACTTC. Filled out from reference TRBV7-7 and TRBJ2-7, the complete variable domain reads GAGVSQSPRYKVTKRGQDVTLRCDPISSHATLYWYQQALGQGPEFLTYFNYEAQPDKSGLPSDRFSAERPEGSISTLTIQRTEQRDSAMYRCASSAGPPYEQYFGPGTRLTVT.

The chain has TRBV19 and TRBJ2-1; 10 nucleotides agree with TRBD1. This CDR3 has 14 residues. Germline assignment: CDR1 LNHDA and CDR2 SQIVND (reference sequence). The junction had 3 bases not matched to a gene; V was cut back by 3 bases and J by 7 bases. Here the CDR3 DNA reads TGTGCCAGTAGTATTGACAGGGGGCTGAATGAGCAGTTCTTC. This translates into CASSIDRGLNEQFF.